The clone carrying this T cell receptor beta chain has a handful of counts. These data are taken from a study of OX40 agonist ivuxolimab in advanced cancers. Study context: Mean age around 64 years, range roughly 20 to 85; roughly 80% male.

Sequenced by immunoSEQ multiplex PCR; TCRdb stores in-frame clones only, minus some. Among about 79,000 clones listed, 85% to 90% were seen once. This clonotype was sampled from an adult with an advanced solid tumor such as melanoma, head and neck, liver or kidney cancer. The sequenced sample was CD4+ or CD8+ T cells sorted from blood, obtained in a trial of the OX40 agonist ivuxolimab.

Here the CDR3 reads CASSPGGGPNEQFF. DNA of the CDR3: TGTGCCAGTAGTCCAGGGGGGGGGCCCAATGAGCAGTTCTTC. This chain uses TRBV19 with TRBJ2-1; D may match TRBD1 or TRBD2 (7 bases each). Deletions cut 5 bases from V and 6 bases from J, with 14 bases between. In germline, CDR1 is LNHDA, CDR2 SQIVND (reference sequence). The CDR3 runs 14 residues.